One and the same sample provided the 18 T cell receptor beta chains below, sequenced in a study of T cell responses to AZD1222 COVID-19 vaccine. Measured with immunoSEQ multiplex PCR; TCRdb has only the in-frame clones, and not every one. Seen here are 150,000 or so clones, 90% observed once, and the top ten hold approximately 1.4%. The sample in question was peripheral blood, obtained on day 0 of AZD1222 vaccination. The source of these receptors is an adult in good health.

J is TRBJ2-2 and V is TRBV11-2; 8 positions match TRBD1. Per germline, CDR1 SGHAT and CDR2 FQNNGV. CDR3 size: 15 residues. V was clipped by 5 bases and J by 3 bases; unmatched bases: 5. CDR3 sequence reads: CASSPGQGYTGELFF. CDR3 sequence (DNA): TGTGCCAGCAGCCCCGGACAGGGATACACCGGGGAGCTGTTTTTT.

The rearrangement uses TRBV3-1 (or the pseudogene TRBV3-2) and TRBJ2-7; possibly TRBD1 for D (6 bases). CDR3 length: 21 amino acids. Per the germline V gene, CDR1 is LGHDT and CDR2 is YNNKEL (reference sequence). V was trimmed by 4 bases and J by 1 base, leaving 32 bases between them. The CDR3 loop is CASSPFSRSERPGHLSYEQYF. CDR3 in DNA: TGTGCCAGCAGCCCCTTCTCACGGTCCGAACGCCCGGGACACCTTTCCTACGAGCAGTACTTC.

CDR3 DNA sequence: TGTGCCACCAGTGGCAGCTTGGGACAGCCGAACACCGGGGAGCTGTTTTTT. Residues: CATSGSLGQPNTGELFF. The rearrangement uses TRBV24-1 and TRBJ2-2, with TRBD1 matching 7 bases. V lost 5 bases, J lost 0 bases, and 8 bases stayed unmatched. The germline V gene has CDR1 KGHDR and CDR2 SFDVKD. This CDR3 spans 17 amino acids.

The rearrangement joins TRBV7-6 to TRBJ2-7; D tentatively fits TRBD1 or TRBD2 (5 bases each). CDR3 length: 15 amino acids. The V end was cut by 5 bases, the J end by 2 bases, with 16 bases between. Germline CDR1 reads SGHVS; CDR2 reads FNYEAQ. CDR3 nucleotides: TGTGCCAGCAGCCCATCCCATGGGACCCCCTACGAGCAGTACTTC. Its translation: CASSPSHGTPYEQYF. The whole variable domain, remainder taken from reference TRBV7-6 and TRBJ2-7, is GAGVSQSPRYKVTKRGQDVALRCDPISGHVSLYWYRQALGQGPEFLTYFNYEAQQDKSGLPNDRFSAERPEGSISTLTIQRTEQRDSAMYRCASSPSHGTPYEQYFGPGTRLTVT.

This chain links TRBV25-1 with TRBJ2-3; D ambiguous. The CDR3 extends over 10 amino acids. The germline V and J ends were trimmed by 10 bases and 4 bases, with 6 bases remaining between them. CDR1 and CDR2 (germline): MGHDK, SYGVNS. The DNA for the CDR3 is TGTGCCACCCGGTCAGATACGCAGTATTTT. Its translation is CATRSDTQYF.

The gene calls are TRBV19 and TRBJ1-5; D may be TRBD1 (5 bases). CDR1 is LNHDA, CDR2 SQIVND, per germline (reference sequence). V was shortened by 4 bases and J by 4 bases, with 17 bases between the two germline ends. This CDR3 comprises 16 residues. CDR3 sequence reads: CASSKPFGTGNQPQHF. CDR3 DNA sequence: TGTGCCAGTAGTAAACCCTTTGGGACGGGGAATCAGCCCCAGCATTTT. Variable domain in full (rest from reference TRBV19 and TRBJ1-5): DGGITQSPKYLFRKEGQNVTLSCEQNLNHDAMYWYRQDPGQGLRLIYYSQIVNDFQKGDIAEGYSVSREKKESFPLTVTSAQKNPTAFYLCASSKPFGTGNQPQHFGDGTRLSIL.

The chain uses TRBV12-3 or TRBV12-4 and TRBJ1-2; D is unclear. Trimming took 6 bases from V and 6 from J, leaving 11 bases between them. The length of the CDR3 is 12 residues. This CDR3 reads CASRPDADGYTF. CDR3 nucleotide sequence: TGTGCCAGCAGACCCGATGCCGATGGCTACACCTTC.

In this sample, this clone turned up once. The CDR3 DNA follows: TGTGCCAGCAGTTACTCTGATAGTTCACCCCTCCACTTT. This codes for CASSYSDSSPLHF. This chain joins TRBV6-5 and TRBJ1-6, with D unclear. The CDR3 sequence is 13 residues long. In germline, CDR1 is MNHEY, CDR2 SVGAGI. Trimming pared 0 bases from V and 9 bases from J, leaving 6 bases between.

This sequence joins TRBV19 and TRBJ1-2; unclear D gene. Per germline, CDR1 LNHDA and CDR2 SQIVND (reference sequence). The CDR3 loop spans 12 amino acids. V was shortened by 0 bases and J by 4 bases, with 3 bases between the two germline ends. The CDR3 nucleotides are TGTGCCAGTAGTATAGAGTTCTATGGCTACACCTTC. Protein product: CASSIEFYGYTF.

The chain joins TRBV18 to TRBJ1-2, with D possibly being TRBD1 (6 bases). This CDR3 spans 15 amino acids. Per the germline V gene, CDR1 is KGHSH and CDR2 is LQKENI. Trimming took off 3 bases at V and 1 base at J, with 12 bases between the two ends. CDR3 residues: CASSPGGQINYGYTF. The DNA for the CDR3 is TGTGCCAGCTCACCGGGGGGACAAATTAACTATGGCTACACCTTC.

V is TRBV7-2 and J is TRBJ2-2; D unclear. CDR1 and CDR2 from the germline V gene are SGHTA and FQGNSA. The V end was cut by 5 bases, the J end by 1 base, with 8 bases between. The CDR3 is 14 amino acids. CDR3 nucleotide sequence: TGTGCCAGCAGCCTGACTGGGAACACCGGGGAGCTGTTTTTT. Its translation is CASSLTGNTGELFF.

The chain employs TRBV15 and TRBJ1-1; 7 bases fit TRBD1. Germline V gene sequence: CDR1 LNHNV, CDR2 YYDKDF (reference sequence). CDR3 length: 16 residues. After removal of 0 bases from V and 3 bases from J, the junction contained 7 bases not matched to a gene. Written as DNA, the CDR3 is TGTGCCACCAGCAGAGAGGATTCCGACAGGGACACTGAAGCTTTCTTT. It specifies CATSREDSDRDTEAFF.

The gene calls are TRBV5-1 and TRBJ1-1; 7 bases map to TRBD1. CDR1 is SGHRS, CDR2 YFSETQ, per germline. This CDR3 contains 15 residues. After removal of 4 bases from V and 4 bases from J, the junction contained 10 bases not matched to a gene. This CDR3 reads CASSPLQGRGTEAFF. The CDR3 DNA follows: TGCGCCAGCAGCCCCTTACAGGGGAGAGGCACTGAAGCTTTCTTT.

The J gene is TRBJ1-3, the V gene TRBV7-2, with D hard to call. CDR1 is SGHTA and CDR2 is FQGNSA in the germline V gene. CDR3 size: 12 residues. Between the trimmed V and J ends, which lost 1 base and 4 bases, there was a span of 2 bases. CDR3 DNA: TGTGCCAGCAGCTTAGACGGAAACACCATATATTTT. Translated: CASSLDGNTIYF.

The gene calls are TRBV1 and TRBJ1-6. TRBV1 is recorded as a pseudogene. This CDR3 comprises 17 residues. In nucleotides, the CDR3 is TGCACCAGCAGCCAAGATCGGGAGACAGGTGGCAATTCACCCCTCCACTTT. This sequence encodes CTSSQDRETGGNSPLHF.

The chain recombines TRBV24-1 with TRBJ2-7; TRBD1 is a possible D gene (6 bases). This CDR3 has 16 amino acids. Trimming shortened V by 4 bases and J by 0 bases, and 15 bases separated the two germline ends. Germline V CDR1 and CDR2: KGHDR, SFDVKD. The chain's CDR3 is CATSDRSTGTSYEQYF. The CDR3, as DNA: TGTGCCACCAGTGACAGATCTACAGGGACCTCCTACGAGCAGTACTTC.

V and J are TRBV5-4 and TRBJ2-1; D is undetermined. V shed 0 bases and J shed 5 bases, with 9 bases lying between them. CDR1 is SGHNT, CDR2 YYREEE, per germline (reference sequence). The CDR3 length is 14 residues. CDR3 sequence: CASSLGGINNEQFF. The CDR3 DNA follows: TGTGCCAGCAGCTTGGGGGGAATCAACAATGAGCAGTTCTTC.

The V gene is TRBV19, the J gene TRBJ1-4; no reliable D call. This CDR3 is built from 14 residues. The V gene's germline CDR1 is LNHDA and CDR2 SQIVND (reference sequence). V dropped 5 bases and J dropped 6 bases, with 13 bases sitting between them. The CDR3 DNA reads as TGTGCCAGTAGTGCGTCGTCAGCCCATGAAAAACTGTTTTTT. It codes for CASSASSAHEKLFF.